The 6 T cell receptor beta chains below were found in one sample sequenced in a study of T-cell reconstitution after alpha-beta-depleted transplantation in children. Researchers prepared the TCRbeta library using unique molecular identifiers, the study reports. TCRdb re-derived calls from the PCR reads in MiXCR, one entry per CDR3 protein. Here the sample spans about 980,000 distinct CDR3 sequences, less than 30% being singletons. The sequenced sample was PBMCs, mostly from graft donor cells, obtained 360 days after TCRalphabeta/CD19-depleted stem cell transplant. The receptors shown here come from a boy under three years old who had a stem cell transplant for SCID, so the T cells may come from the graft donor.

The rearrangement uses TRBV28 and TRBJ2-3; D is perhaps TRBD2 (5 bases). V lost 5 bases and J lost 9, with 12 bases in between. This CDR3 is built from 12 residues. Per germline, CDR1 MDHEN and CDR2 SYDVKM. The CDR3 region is CASSEIALTQYF. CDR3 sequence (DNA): TGTGCCAGCAGTGAGATAGCGTTGACGCAGTATTTT.

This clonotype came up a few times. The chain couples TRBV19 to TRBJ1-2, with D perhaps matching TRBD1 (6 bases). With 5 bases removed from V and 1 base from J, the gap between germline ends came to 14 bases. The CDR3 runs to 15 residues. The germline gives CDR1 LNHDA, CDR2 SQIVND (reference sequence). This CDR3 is CASSRPGHFNYGYTF. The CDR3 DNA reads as TGTGCCAGTAGTCGACCGGGACATTTTAACTATGGCTACACCTTC.

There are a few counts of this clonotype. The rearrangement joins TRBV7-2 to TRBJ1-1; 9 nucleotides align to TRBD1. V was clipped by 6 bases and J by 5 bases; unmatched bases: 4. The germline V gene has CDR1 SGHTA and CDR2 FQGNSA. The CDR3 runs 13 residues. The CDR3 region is CASSWDRVTEAFF. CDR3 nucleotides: TGTGCCAGCAGTTGGGACAGGGTAACTGAAGCTTTCTTT.

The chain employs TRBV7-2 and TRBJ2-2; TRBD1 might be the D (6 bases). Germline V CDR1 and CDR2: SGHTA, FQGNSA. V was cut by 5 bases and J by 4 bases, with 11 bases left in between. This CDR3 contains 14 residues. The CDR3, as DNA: TGTGCCAGCAGCCGCCGGACAGCCACCGGGGAGCTGTTTTTT. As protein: CASSRRTATGELFF.

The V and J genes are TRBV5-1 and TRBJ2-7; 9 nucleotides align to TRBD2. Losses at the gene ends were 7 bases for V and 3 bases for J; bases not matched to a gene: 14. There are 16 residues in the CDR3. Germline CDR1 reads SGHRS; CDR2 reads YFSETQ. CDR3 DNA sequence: TGCGCCAGCGCCAAATCGGGCAGCGGGGGGAACTACGAGCAGTACTTC. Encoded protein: CASAKSGSGGNYEQYF.

CDR3 sequence reads: CASSQEIGGAGTGELFF. The DNA of the CDR3 is TGCGCCAGCAGCCAAGAAATCGGGGGGGCCGGAACCGGGGAGCTGTTTTTT. This chain connects TRBV4-3 to TRBJ2-2, with 8 bases lining up with TRBD2. The CDR3 is 17 residues long. The germline CDR1 and CDR2 sequences are LGHNA and YSLEER. V trimming: 0 bases; J trimming: 5 bases; junction bases outside the gene matches: 8.